Shown below are 32 T cell receptor beta chains from a single sample sequenced in a study of blood T cell repertoires in COVID-19. Here immunoSEQ multiplex PCR was the method, and the copy in TCRdb shows in-frame clones only, minus some. The sample has roughly 220,000 clones, approximately 86% seen once. Sequencing was performed on peripheral blood. The receptors stem from a man aged 60 to 69 with acute or convalescent COVID-19.

The genes are TRBV6-2 or TRBV6-3 and TRBJ2-3, with 8 bases aligning to TRBD2. The CDR3 is 13 amino acids. Per germline, CDR1 MNHEY and CDR2 SVGEGT. Losses at the gene ends were 5 bases for V and 11 bases for J; bases not matched to a gene: 9. This CDR3 reads CASSIGTSSQQYF. CDR3 nucleotides: TGTGCCAGCAGTATTGGGACTAGTTCGCAGCAGTATTTT.

This clone was observed once. The chain uses TRBV5-1 and TRBJ1-1; 12 bases align to TRBD1. Trimming removed 3 bases from V and 3 bases from J; junction bases left unmatched: 9. From germline, CDR1 is SGHRS and CDR2 YFSETQ. The CDR3 length is 17 residues. The CDR3 is CASSSFGTGGPDTEAFF. The CDR3 region has the DNA TGCGCCAGCAGCTCCTTCGGGACAGGGGGCCCGGACACTGAAGCTTTCTTT.

The gene calls are TRBV18 and TRBJ1-1, with TRBD1 matching 8 bases. V dropped 1 base and J dropped 0; count of bases not matched to a gene: 13. In germline, CDR1 is KGHSH, CDR2 LQKENI. This CDR3 contains 19 residues. CDR3 loop: CASSPLYGQGAAMNTEAFF. In nucleotides, the CDR3 is TGTGCCAGCTCACCACTATACGGGCAGGGGGCGGCGATGAACACTGAAGCTTTCTTT.

The chain recombines TRBV18 with TRBJ1-1; D gene ambiguous. The CDR3 totals 14 residues. Deletions cut 2 bases from V and 4 bases from J, with 11 bases between. Per the germline V gene, CDR1 is KGHSH and CDR2 is LQKENI. The CDR3 coding sequence is TGTGCCAGCTCACCAAGTCAGGTTCTCACTGAAGCTTTCTTT. This gives the protein CASSPSQVLTEAFF.

The gene calls are TRBV28 and TRBJ1-5, with D hard to call. Germline loops: CDR1 MDHEN, CDR2 SYDVKM. The CDR3 has 14 residues. V was pared by 4 bases and J by 5 bases, with 12 bases between. The CDR3, as DNA: TGTGCCAGCAGTTATGCGGGATATGATCAGCCCCAGCATTTT. Translation gives CASSYAGYDQPQHF.

The rearrangement links TRBV7-2 to TRBJ2-3, with TRBD2 matching 8 bases. The V gene's germline CDR1 is SGHTA and CDR2 FQGNSA. CDR3 length: 19 amino acids. Germline trimming cut 4 bases from V and 4 bases from J; bases unmatched to any gene: 19. CDR3 bases: TGTGCCAGCAGCTCCGATAAATTAGCGGGGCCGAGGGGGGCAGATACGCAGTATTTT. It encodes CASSSDKLAGPRGADTQYF. The full variable domain, completed using reference TRBV7-2 and TRBJ2-3, is GAGVSQSPSNKVTEKGKDVELRCDPISGHTALYWYRQSLGQGLEFLIYFQGNSAPDKSGLPSDRFSAERTGGSVSTLTIQRTQQEDSAVYLCASSSDKLAGPRGADTQYFGPGTRLTVL.

The chain is built from TRBV18 and TRBJ2-7; 7 bases match TRBD1. The CDR3 sequence is 14 residues long. Germline V lookup: CDR1 KGHSH, CDR2 LQKENI. V trimming: 6 bases; J trimming: 2 bases; junction bases outside the gene matches: 7. CDR3 protein: CASSPGQATYEQYF. The CDR3 bases are TGTGCCAGCTCGCCCGGACAGGCTACCTACGAGCAGTACTTC.

The chain links TRBV7-9 to TRBJ2-5, with 8 bases aligning to TRBD2. V was clipped by 3 bases and J by 4 bases; unmatched bases: 10. CDR3 length equals 16 residues. Germline loops: CDR1 SEHNR, CDR2 FQNEAQ (reference sequence). The CDR3 DNA follows: TGTGCCAGCAGCTTGATCGGGGGGGCCGGAGGAGAGACCCAGTACTTC. Protein sequence: CASSLIGGAGGETQYF.

V gene TRBV12-3 or TRBV12-4 combines with J gene TRBJ1-6; 7 bases agree with TRBD1. The trim removed 11 bases at V and 9 bases at J, leaving 10 bases unmatched. The CDR3 runs to 13 residues. The CDR3, as DNA: TGTGCCTCCCGGCGACAGGGAGGTTCACCCCTCCACTTT. Translating it yields CASRRQGGSPLHF.

This clone has only a few counts. The V call is TRBV27, the J call TRBJ1-5; a weak D match, TRBD1 (5 bases). The V and J ends lost 5 bases and 4 bases respectively, with 9 bases between them. The CDR3 covers 13 residues. Germline V gene lookup returns CDR1 MNHEY and CDR2 SMNVEV (reference sequence). CDR3 sequence reads: CASSARGNQPQHF. As DNA, the CDR3 is TGTGCCAGCAGTGCCCGGGGGAATCAGCCCCAGCATTTT.

This sequence joins TRBV7-6 and TRBJ1-3; D call uncertain. V lost 1 base and J 0 bases, leaving 10 bases between the germline ends. This CDR3 is built from 16 residues. Germline CDR1 SGHVS, CDR2 FNYEAQ. CDR3 DNA: TGTGCCAGCAGCTTAGGAGCTTCCTTCTCTGGAAACACCATATATTTT. Protein product: CASSLGASFSGNTIYF.

The gene calls are TRBV7-3 and TRBJ2-1; TRBD1 matches 7 bases. J was trimmed by 5 bases and V by 5 bases; bases with no gene match: 9. This CDR3 comprises 15 residues. The germline V gene encodes CDR1 SGHTA and CDR2 FQGTGA. CDR3 amino acids: CASSLGGGKNNEQFF. The CDR3 DNA follows: TGTGCCAGCAGCCTAGGGGGCGGTAAGAACAATGAGCAGTTCTTC.

The V gene is TRBV9, the J gene TRBJ2-1; possibly TRBD2 for D (6 bases). The V end lost 4 bases, the J end lost 9 bases, and 17 bases lay between the germline ends. This CDR3 region has 14 residues. CDR1 and CDR2 from the germline V gene are SGDLS and YYNGEE. The CDR3 coding sequence is TGTGCCAGCAGCCCGTGGCGGGGCGGAAGTGAGCAGTTCTTC. Protein product: CASSPWRGGSEQFF. The complete variable domain, with remaining parts taken from reference TRBV9 and TRBJ2-1, reads DSGVTQTPKHLITATGQRVTLRCSPRSGDLSVYWYQQSLDQGLQFLIQYYNGEERAKGNILERFSAQQFPDLHSELNLSSLELGDSALYFCASSPWRGGSEQFFGPGTRLTVL.

The chain recombines TRBV30 with TRBJ2-2; 9 nucleotides match TRBD1. V shed 1 base, J shed 7 bases, and the junction held 4 bases outside the gene matches. CDR3 length equals 14 residues. CDR1 is GTSNPN, CDR2 SVGIG, per germline (reference sequence). The DNA for the CDR3 is TGTGCCTGGAGTGGGGACAGGGCACGCGGGGAGCTGTTTTTT. Translating gives CAWSGDRARGELFF.

J is TRBJ1-5 and V is TRBV4-3; 7 bases line up with TRBD1. CDR1 LGHNA and CDR2 YSLEER come from the germline V gene. The CDR3 contains 15 residues. V was clipped by 3 bases and J by 0 bases; unmatched bases: 2. The chain's CDR3 is CASSHGTASNQPQHF. In nucleotides, the CDR3 is TGCGCCAGCAGCCACGGGACAGCTAGCAATCAGCCCCAGCATTTT.

The V and J genes are TRBV15 and TRBJ1-2; TRBD1 matches at 10 bases. With 3 bases clipped from V and 4 bases from J, the junction kept 5 bases outside the gene matches. Looked up from germline, CDR1 is LNHNV and CDR2 is YYDKDF (reference sequence). The CDR3 loop spans 15 amino acids. CDR3 sequence: CATSRGTGAAYGYTF. The CDR3 DNA follows: TGTGCCACCAGCAGGGGGACAGGGGCCGCCTATGGCTACACCTTC.

The rearrangement joins TRBV9 to TRBJ1-2, with a tentative D call TRBD1 (6 bases). V was trimmed by 5 bases and J by 2 bases, leaving 10 bases between them. Germline V gene sequence: CDR1 SGDLS, CDR2 YYNGEE. This CDR3 has 13 residues. The CDR3 here is CASSMTGNYGYTF. CDR3 DNA: TGTGCCAGCAGTATGACAGGAAACTATGGCTACACCTTC.

The V and J genes are TRBV11-3 and TRBJ2-1; 11 bases are shared with TRBD2. Germline CDR1 is SGHNT and CDR2 is YENEEA. Trimming at V came to 2 bases and at J to 7 bases, leaving 7 bases not matched to a gene. This CDR3 is 16 amino acids long. CDR3 in DNA: TGTGCCAGCAGCTTAACTAGCGGGGGAATTTGGAATGAGCAGTTCTTC. This gives the protein CASSLTSGGIWNEQFF.

The V gene is TRBV15, the J gene TRBJ1-1; tentative D call: TRBD1 (6 bases). V was clipped by 2 bases and J by 4 bases, with 17 bases between them. The germline V gene has CDR1 LNHNV and CDR2 YYDKDF (reference sequence). The CDR3 totals 16 residues. The CDR3 nucleotides read TGTGCCACCAGCAGATCGGAACAGGGCTGGGTCACTGAAGCTTTCTTT. Translation gives CATSRSEQGWVTEAFF.

The chain recombines TRBV13 with TRBJ1-1; D not certain. The CDR3 consists of 14 residues. V lost 3 bases to trimming and J lost 1 base, with 9 bases between them. From germline, CDR1 is PRHDT and CDR2 FYEKMQ (reference sequence). CDR3 nucleotide sequence: TGTGCCAGCAGCTTGGGGAGGCGGAACACTGAAGCTTTCTTT. Translated: CASSLGRRNTEAFF.

There are a few counts of this clone. This chain links TRBV6-5 with TRBJ1-4, with 8 bases aligning to TRBD1. CDR3 length: 16 residues. V gave up 4 bases and J gave up 7 bases; unmatched junction bases: 11. Germline V gene sequence: CDR1 MNHEY, CDR2 SVGAGI. The CDR3 loop is CASSWTGPGRPEKLFF. Written as DNA, the CDR3 is TGTGCCAGCAGTTGGACAGGGCCCGGTCGACCTGAAAAACTGTTTTTT.

This rearrangement joins TRBV5-8 to TRBJ2-1; the match to TRBD1 covers 11 bases. The CDR3 has 16 amino acids. The ends lost 4 bases at V and 0 bases at J; junction bases unmatched: 3. CDR1 is SGHTS and CDR2 is YDEGEE in the germline V gene. This chain's CDR3 is CASSPGTGGSYNEQFF. The CDR3 nucleotides are TGTGCCAGCAGCCCCGGGACAGGGGGCTCCTACAATGAGCAGTTCTTC.

The table lists this clone with a few counts. The CDR3 DNA sequence: TGCAGCGTTGAAGACCAGGCCCAGTACTTC. Translation: CSVEDQAQYF. The rearrangement joins TRBV29-1 to TRBJ2-7; no firm D call. Deletions cut 0 bases from V and 10 bases from J, with 7 bases between. From germline, CDR1 is SQVTM and CDR2 ANQGSEA. This CDR3 region has 10 residues.

The chain has TRBV28 and TRBJ2-1, with a tentative D call TRBD1 (5 bases). The CDR3 contains 13 residues. CDR1 MDHEN and CDR2 SYDVKM come from the germline V gene. The V end was cut by 5 bases, the J end by 1 base, with 6 bases between. The CDR3, as DNA: TGTGCCAGCAGTAGGGGTTCCTACAATGAGCAGTTCTTC. Residues: CASSRGSYNEQFF.

The chain combines TRBV27 with TRBJ2-3; possibly TRBD2 for D (7 bases). The V gene lost 8 bases and the J gene lost 0 bases, with 21 bases spanning the gap. The germline gives CDR1 MNHEY, CDR2 SMNVEV (reference sequence). There are 17 residues in the CDR3. The CDR3 bases are TGTGCCAGCCGGGGGGCGCCGCGGAAACTTAGCACAGATACGCAGTATTTT. It is translated as CASRGAPRKLSTDTQYF.

The rearrangement uses TRBV29-1 and TRBJ2-2; the match to TRBD1 covers 10 bases. The trim removed 6 bases at V and 4 bases at J, leaving 5 bases unmatched. Germline CDR1 is SQVTM and CDR2 is ANQGSEA. This CDR3 region has 14 residues. The CDR3: CSVGQGGITGELFF. In nucleotides, the CDR3 is TGCAGCGTCGGACAGGGGGGTATCACCGGGGAGCTGTTTTTT.

The V call is TRBV4-3, the J call TRBJ1-3; 11 nucleotides match TRBD1. With 4 bases clipped from V and 0 bases from J, the junction kept 5 bases outside the gene matches. The CDR3 is made up of 17 amino acids. Germline CDR1 and CDR2: LGHNA and YSLEER. In DNA, the CDR3 is TGCGCCAGCAGCCCTTCGGGGACAGGGGGCTCTGGAAACACCATATATTTT. Encoded protein: CASSPSGTGGSGNTIYF.

This chain connects TRBV6-2 or TRBV6-3 to TRBJ1-5; TRBD1 agrees at 9 bases. The CDR3 spans 19 residues. CDR1 MNHEY and CDR2 SVGEGT come from the germline V gene. The ends lost 0 bases at V and 1 base at J; junction bases unmatched: 10. The CDR3 DNA follows: TGTGCCAGCAGTTACTCCTCTAAGACAGGGGGTTTAAGCAATCAGCCCCAGCATTTT. Translation: CASSYSSKTGGLSNQPQHF.

The genes are TRBV19 and TRBJ1-2; TRBD1 matches 7 bases. The CDR3 covers 16 residues. V shed 3 bases and J 2 bases; nucleotides not matched to a gene: 9. The germline V gene has CDR1 LNHDA and CDR2 SQIVND (reference sequence). DNA for the CDR3: TGTGCCAGTAGTATTTCAACAGGGGTGCCGAACTATGGCTACACCTTC. It translates to CASSISTGVPNYGYTF.

V is TRBV6-5 and J is TRBJ2-7; D remains ambiguous. V lost 4 bases and J 5 bases, leaving 18 bases between the germline ends. The CDR3 length is 15 residues. CDR1 and CDR2 from the germline V gene are MNHEY and SVGAGI. Here the CDR3 reads CASSSSLNPQNEQYF. The CDR3 coding sequence is TGTGCCAGCAGTTCATCCCTAAATCCCCAAAACGAGCAGTACTTC.

The V and J genes are TRBV4-1 and TRBJ1-4, with a possible D match to TRBD1 (5 bases). V lost 3 bases and J lost 7, with 18 bases in between. CDR1 and CDR2 (germline): MGHRA, YSYEKL. This CDR3 has 16 amino acids. The CDR3 DNA is TGCGCCAGCAGCCAGGACGGGGGGGGGTACAGTGAAAAACTGTTTTTT. This translates into CASSQDGGGYSEKLFF.

CDR3 sequence reads: CASSPLDRVHEQYF. DNA of the CDR3: TGTGCCAGCAGCCCCTTGGACAGGGTCCACGAGCAGTACTTC. The rearrangement uses TRBV9 and TRBJ2-7; 8 nucleotides match TRBD1. The V gene end was trimmed by 4 bases and the J gene end by 5 bases; junction bases not matched to a gene: 8. In germline, CDR1 is SGDLS, CDR2 YYNGEE. There are 14 residues in the CDR3.